Below, 10 T cell receptor beta chains from the same sample are listed, as sequenced in a study of T cell responses to AZD1222 COVID-19 vaccine. Sequenced by immunoSEQ multiplex PCR; TCRdb stores in-frame clones only, minus some. The sample has tens of thousands of clones, around 86% seen once; the top ten hold less than 25%. The sequenced sample was peripheral blood, obtained on day 0 of AZD1222 vaccination. Receptors originate from an adult in good health.

The rearrangement joins TRBV10-2 to TRBJ2-7; 9 positions agree with TRBD2. This CDR3 is built from 15 residues. The germline gives CDR1 WSHSY, CDR2 SAAADI. Trimming cost V 3 bases and J 4 bases; bases outside gene matches: 7. The CDR3 is CASSDGRGGRYEQYF. CDR3 DNA sequence: TGCGCCAGCAGTGACGGGCGGGGGGGCCGGTACGAGCAGTACTTC.

This sequence joins TRBV7-2 and TRBJ1-6; maybe TRBD1 (5 bases). V lost 2 bases, J lost 10 bases, and 18 bases lay in between. The CDR3 runs 16 residues. Germline loops: CDR1 SGHTA, CDR2 FQGNSA. CDR3 DNA sequence: TGTGCCAGCAGCTTAAGGTACCGGACGGGGACGTCACCCCTCCACTTT. This gives the protein CASSLRYRTGTSPLHF.

J is TRBJ1-4 and V is TRBV9; D not certain. The germline gives CDR1 SGDLS, CDR2 YYNGEE. CDR3 size: 15 residues. Deletions cut 1 base from V and 0 bases from J, with 7 bases between. The chain's CDR3 is CASSVSGATNEKLFF. DNA of the CDR3: TGTGCCAGCAGCGTATCGGGAGCAACTAATGAAAAACTGTTTTTT.

CDR3 protein: CASSNDRGVLRGYTF. In nucleotides, the CDR3 is TGTGCCAGCAGCAATGACAGGGGCGTCCTCAGGGGCTACACCTTC. V gene TRBV5-4 combines with J gene TRBJ1-2; 8 bases agree with TRBD1. This CDR3 comprises 15 residues. Trimming at V came to 4 bases and at J to 8 bases, leaving 13 bases not matched to a gene. CDR1 is SGHNT and CDR2 is YYREEE in the germline V gene (reference sequence).

The chain carries TRBV30 and TRBJ2-1, with D perhaps matching TRBD2 (6 bases). Germline V gene data show CDR1 as GTSNPN and CDR2 as SVGIG (reference sequence). V dropped 7 bases and J dropped 4 bases, with 17 bases sitting between them. CDR3 length equals 14 residues. CDR3 in DNA: TGTGCCTCCTCTCCGGGACTCGATTACAATGAGCAGTTCTTC. Amino acids: CASSPGLDYNEQFF.

The genes are TRBV5-8 and TRBJ1-5; D is unclear. Trimming stripped 6 bases from V and 0 bases from J, with 19 bases between. This CDR3 has 17 amino acids. Germline CDR1 is SGHTS and CDR2 is YDEGEE. This CDR3 reads CASTLFFGRNSNQPQHF. The CDR3, as DNA: TGTGCCAGCACTCTATTCTTCGGGCGGAATAGCAATCAGCCCCAGCATTTT.

This clone was detected a few times. The chain links TRBV30 to TRBJ1-2; 9 bases fit TRBD1. Germline CDR1 and CDR2: GTSNPN and SVGIG (reference sequence). J lost 5 bases, V lost 5 bases, and 9 bases had no gene match. This CDR3 spans 14 amino acids. CDR3 sequence: CAWGQGRGSYGYTF. CDR3 in DNA: TGTGCCTGGGGACAGGGGCGAGGGTCTTATGGCTACACCTTC.

V is TRBV10-3 and J is TRBJ1-2, with D possibly TRBD1 on 5 matching bases. This CDR3 comprises 15 residues. CDR1 and CDR2 from the germline V gene are ENHRY and SYGVKD. The ends were cut back, 2 bases at V and 4 bases at J, with 14 bases in the middle. Here the CDR3 reads CAISELGRRGYGYTF. For the CDR3, the DNA is TGTGCCATCAGTGAGCTTGGAAGAAGGGGCTATGGCTACACCTTC.

This clone was detected many times. The chain couples TRBV14 to TRBJ1-2, with D unresolved. The CDR3 contains 14 residues. Germline V gives CDR1 SGHDN, CDR2 FVKESK. The germline V and J ends were trimmed by 1 base and 4 bases, with 10 bases remaining between them. CDR3 sequence reads: CASSQASGFYGYTF. DNA of the CDR3: TGTGCCAGCAGCCAAGCTTCCGGGTTCTATGGCTACACCTTC.

The V call is TRBV27, the J call TRBJ2-3, with 8 positions matching TRBD1. This CDR3 has 15 amino acids. V lost 5 bases to trimming and J lost 3 bases; unmatched junction nucleotides: 7. Germline-derived CDR1 and CDR2 are MNHEY and SMNVEV (reference sequence). In nucleotides, the CDR3 is TGTGCCAGCAGTGACGGACAGGGTCTAACAGATACGCAGTATTTT. Encoded protein: CASSDGQGLTDTQYF.